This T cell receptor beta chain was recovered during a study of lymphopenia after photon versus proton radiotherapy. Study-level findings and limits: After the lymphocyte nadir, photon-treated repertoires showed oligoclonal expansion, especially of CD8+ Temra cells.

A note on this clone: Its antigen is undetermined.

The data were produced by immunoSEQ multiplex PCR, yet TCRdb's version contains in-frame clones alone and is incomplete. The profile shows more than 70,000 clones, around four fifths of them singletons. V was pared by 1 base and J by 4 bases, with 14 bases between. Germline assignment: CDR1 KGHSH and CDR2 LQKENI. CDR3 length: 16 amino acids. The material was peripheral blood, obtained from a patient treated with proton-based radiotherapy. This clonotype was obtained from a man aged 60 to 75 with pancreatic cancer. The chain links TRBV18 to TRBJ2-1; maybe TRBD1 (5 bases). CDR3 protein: CASSPRNQGSYNEQFF. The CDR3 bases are TGTGCCAGCTCACCACGGAACCAGGGTTCTTACAATGAGCAGTTCTTC.